This T cell receptor beta chain was recovered during a study of blood T cell repertoires in COVID-19. Study at large: The United States, Italy and Spain were the sources of the acute and convalescent COVID-19 samples. PBMCs, B-cell-depleted T cells, or T cells provided the cDNA or gDNA that made up the material.

Source study methods: It was from reference gene primer amplification that nucleated cell counts were estimated. Produced via immunoSEQ multiplex PCR; TCRdb's table is partial and in-frame only. For V, J and clone size, that table is used; D and trimming come from the DNA. Of around 150,000 clones listed, over 80% are singletons. Only one count was recorded for this clone. The sample taken for sequencing was peripheral blood. The receptor was derived from a woman in her fifties or sixties with acute or convalescent COVID-19.

The CDR3 reads CASSYGSGDYEQYF. The CDR3 DNA sequence: TGTGCCAGCAGTTACGGTTCGGGGGACTACGAGCAGTACTTC. This chain connects TRBV6-2 or TRBV6-3 to TRBJ2-7, with D possibly matching TRBD2 (6 bases). With 2 bases removed from V and 3 bases from J, the gap between germline ends came to 11 bases. The CDR3 totals 14 residues. Germline lookup yields CDR1 MNHEY and CDR2 SVGEGT.